This T cell receptor (beta chain) was retrieved from a study of T-cell reconstitution after alpha-beta-depleted transplantation in children. Using unique molecular identifiers, the investigators prepared the TCRbeta library. MiXCR, applied by TCRdb to the PCR reads, yields one record per CDR3 protein. The data show about 540,000 distinct CDR3 sequences, with around 17% seen just once and approximately 3% held by the top ten. Trimming took 5 bases from V and 8 from J; bases not matched to a gene: 5. Germline V lookup: CDR1 SQVTM, CDR2 ANQGSEA. The CDR3 has 13 amino acids. This specimen was PBMCs from the stem cell graft donor, taken from the stem cell graft. V gene TRBV29-1 combines with J gene TRBJ2-1; the match to TRBD2 covers 11 bases. This TCR was sampled from a human donor who donated a stem cell graft to a child with acute lymphoblastic leukemia. Here the CDR3 DNA reads TGCAGCGTTAGACTAGCGGGATTCTATGAGCAGTTCTTC. It encodes CSVRLAGFYEQFF.